This TCR beta chain was sequenced during a study of T cells in Graves' hyperthyroidism and ophthalmopathy (dated by TCRdb to between 2018 and 2021). With respect to the entire study: Peripheral blood samples were taken at the time of initial diagnosis, prior to any treatment. TCR V-J signatures able to tell the groups apart were searched for in a discovery cohort of 100 or so patients, of whom about 40 had Graves' ophthalmopathy and about 60 had stable Graves' hyperthyroidism. Prospective prediction of ophthalmopathy was tested in an independent validation cohort of approximately 18 hyperthyroidism patients and 15 to 17 patients who later progressed to ophthalmopathy. The roughly 100 discovery patients were divided at random into training and test sets in a 7:3 ratio. The study also compared thyroid tissue and blood T-cell repertoires from a handful of Graves' hyperthyroidism patients. After sampling, hyperthyroidism patients received methimazole starting at 30 mg daily, and ophthalmopathy patients received high-dose intravenous methylprednisolone. TCR Vbeta CDR3 sequencing of 135 peripheral blood samples (approximately 44 ophthalmopathy, roughly 74 hyperthyroidism and 17 progressor patients) is reported in the paper. General findings and caveats noted by the study authors: Most expanded thyroid clonotypes (frequency above 0.001) were also found in blood, which suggests that blood repertoires may mirror thyroid immune responses. No statistical method was used to fix the sample size in advance, and group allocation was not hidden from the investigators. A 13 V-J signature model separated ophthalmopathy from stable hyperthyroidism, with around 91% sensitivity and roughly 81% specificity in cross-validation and 80%/75% in testing. In validation, the model predicted progression to ophthalmopathy a median of around 6.5 months before onset, with 65% to 71% sensitivity and almost 75% specificity.

Stable Graves' hyperthyroidism was defined as no progression to ophthalmopathy during 18 months of follow-up. Hyperthyroidism patients were newly diagnosed, had a disease duration of under 2 months, and were aged 18 to 65 years. Exclusion was applied to patients with uncontrolled infections, other autoimmune diseases, pregnancy or lactation. Diagnoses relied on clinical symptoms, serum thyroxine and TRAb, thyroid ultrasound and orbital computed tomography. Ficoll-Paque density gradient centrifugation was used to isolate PBMCs from about 10 ml of fresh peripheral blood. Trizol reagent was used to extract total RNA, and RNA quality was then checked on an Agilent 2100 Bioanalyzer. This clonotype was observed at least ten times. The specificity of this receptor is unknown. Per-base quality was not reported, and no clone a single base away is much larger than it. The TCR beta CDR3 regions were amplified from the RNA transcripts. A first-round RT-PCR of the TCR CDR3 used the HTBI primer set with the Qiagen OneStep RT-PCR kit. Libraries were constructed in a second round of multiplex PCR, after which size selection and purification were carried out. Sequencing of the libraries was done on an Illumina HiSeq2000 using paired-end 100 bp reads. The original methods were these. SOAPnuke was used to process the raw data, throwing out any read that contained adapters or uncalled bases, had a mean Phred below 15, or lacked an exact constant-primer or identifier match. High-quality paired reads were merged using COPE v1.2.5, and each unique nucleotide sequence was defined as a clonotype. MiTCR v1.1 was used to align the clonotypes against IMGT TRBV, TRBD and TRBJ reference segments. The analysis included only V-J combinations with a frequency above 0.0001, which together covered around 99% of the repertoires. A TCS score was defined as the ratio of F50 (clonal expansion) to E x V (chaos), with BLOSUM62-based TCRdist applied between CDR3 peptides within each V-J. Welch's t-statistics and random forest reduced some 510 V-J features to 13, which were used in a naive Bayes classifier (R e1071). Clones were called with MiXCR by TCRdb after fastp trimmed the public reads at Q25, and only in-frame beta chains were retained. Each entry is one CDR3 protein sequence, shown with its most common DNA and genes. TCRdb's processing, not the authors' own work, is the source of the V and J calls. The sample table holds about 400,000 distinct CDR3 sequences, of which approximately 25% were seen once. The leading ten clones occupy more than 60% of the sample.

Via the germline V gene, CDR1 is MNHNS and CDR2 SASEGT. The CDR3 goes from the cysteine to the phenylalanine over 14 residues. CDR3 DNA only is kept here, 42 bases in frame from base 1. The V and J ends are trimmed by 5 bases and 1 base, leaving 11 bases between them. The chain joins TRBV6-1 to TRBJ1-1; the D gene is unclear. Sequenced sample: blood. This sequence originates from a man aged 50 to 60 with Graves' hyperthyroidism. The CDR3 reads CASSPSSGNTEAFF. The bases are TGTGCCAGCAGTCCCAGCTCCGGGAACACTGAAGCTTTCTTT.